These T cell receptor beta chains were read from a single sample in a study of early stage breast cancer tumors. Produced via immunoSEQ multiplex PCR; TCRdb's table is partial and in-frame only. The sample shows roughly 30,000 clones, about three fifths of them seen only once. Source material: breast tumor tissue. These receptors were obtained from a person aged 50 to 59 with breast cancer. Each CDR3 is given with its conserved first and last residue. The D gene is left open where the match is weak. For some rows the clone size is stated as once, few or many, or as a class when expanded; others skip it.

abundance	d_gene	v_gene	j_gene	CDR3aa	CDR3nt
NA	NA	TRBV18	TRBJ1-4	CASSPREAATNEKLFF	TGTGCCAGCTCACCACGTGAGGCTGCAACTAATGAAAAACTGTTTTTT
NA	NA	TRBV5-4	TRBJ1-3	CASTKGGSGNTIYF	TGTGCCAGCACCAAGGGAGGGTCTGGAAACACCATATATTTT
NA	NA	TRBV6-1	TRBJ1-1	CASLVGGLNTEAFF	TGTGCCAGCTTGGTGGGAGGGTTGAACACTGAAGCTTTCTTT
NA	NA	TRBV19	TRBJ1-5	CASSIYSLDQPQHF	TGTGCCAGTAGTATTTACAGTTTGGACCAGCCCCAGCATTTT
few	TRBD2	TRBV5-1	TRBJ2-7	CASSDPSGSGEQYF	TGCGCCAGCAGCGACCCTAGCGGGAGTGGCGAGCAGTACTTC
NA	NA	TRBV5-5	TRBJ2-7	CASSLDEYSRYEQYF	TGTGCCAGCAGCTTGGATGAATACAGCCGGTACGAGCAGTACTTC
few	NA	TRBV5-1	TRBJ2-3	CASSLRAADTQYF	TGCGCCAGCAGCTTGCGAGCGGCAGATACGCAGTATTTT
once	NA	TRBV30	TRBJ1-1	CAWSEPFMNTEAFF	TGTGCCTGGAGTGAGCCGTTTATGAACACTGAAGCTTTCTTT
NA	NA	TRBV6-5	TRBJ1-2	CASSYGARASNYGYTF	TGTGCCAGCAGTTATGGGGCCAGAGCATCTAACTATGGCTACACCTTC
NA	TRBD2	TRBV5-1	TRBJ2-3	CASSLEPLAGGRDTQYF	TGCGCCAGCAGCTTGGAACCACTAGCGGGAGGGCGAGATACGCAGTATTTT
NA	NA	TRBV13	TRBJ2-7	CASSLRDSSYEQYF	TGTGCCAGCAGCCTACGGGACTCTTCCTACGAGCAGTACTTC
once	NA	TRBV9	TRBJ2-6	CASSVQALGRASNVLTF	TGTGCCAGCAGCGTACAGGCCCTAGGCCGGGCCTCTAACGTCCTGACTTTC